These T cell receptor beta chains were read from a single sample in a study of T-cell memory formation after mild COVID-19. Using its own MiXCR run on the 5' RACE reads, TCRdb lists one record per CDR3 protein. The profile covers 540,000 or so distinct CDR3 sequences, with about 20% appearing a single time and around 12% taken by the ten largest. Sequenced sample: PBMCs or a T cell subset sorted from them (not recorded which). The origin of the receptors is an adult woman who had mild COVID-19 (a few samples of this study predate the infection). Cell type and time point are not known. Both conserved end residues are part of each CDR3. The D gene is left open where the match is weak. A row's size may be missing; if present it is once, few, many or a size class.

TRBV29-1,TRBJ2-3,-,few,CSVEFGSSDTQYF,TGCAGCGTTGAATTCGGCAGCTCAGATACGCAGTATTTT
TRBV24-1,TRBJ2-1,TRBD1,-,CATSRQGRYEQFF,TGTGCCACCAGTAGACAGGGGAGGTATGAGCAGTTCTTC
TRBV25-1,TRBJ2-1,TRBD2,-,CASSSPGLAVNEQFF,TGTGCCAGCAGTTCACCGGGACTAGCGGTGAATGAGCAGTTCTTC
TRBV12-3/TRBV12-4,TRBJ2-5,-,-,CASRPERETQYF,TGTGCCAGCAGACCTGAACGAGAGACCCAGTACTTC
TRBV7-6,TRBJ2-6,-,-,CASSLGNGANVLTF,TGTGCCAGCAGCTTAGGGAACGGGGCCAACGTCCTGACTTTC
TRBV5-5,TRBJ2-3,TRBD2,many,CASSFLAGEWGGTDTQYF,TGTGCCAGCAGCTTCCTAGCGGGGGAGTGGGGTGGCACAGATACGCAGTATTTT
TRBV7-3,TRBJ1-1,-,-,CASSPQPGVTEAFF,TGTGCCAGCAGCCCACAGCCCGGTGTCACTGAAGCTTTCTTT
TRBV20-1,TRBJ2-3,TRBD1,few,CSASPGQGSPDTQYF,TGCAGTGCTAGCCCGGGACAGGGTAGTCCTGATACGCAGTATTTT
TRBV30,TRBJ2-1,-,few,CAWSLDLNEQFF,TGTGCCTGGAGTTTAGACTTAAATGAGCAGTTCTTC
TRBV9,TRBJ1-5,TRBD1,few,CASSKEQGNQPQHF,TGTGCCAGCAGCAAAGAACAGGGGAATCAGCCCCAGCATTTT
TRBV18,TRBJ1-1,-,few,CASSTGSTNTEAFF,TGTGCCAGCTCAACAGGGTCTACGAACACTGAAGCTTTCTTT
TRBV27,TRBJ2-3,TRBD2,-,CASSPAHPGLAGSTDTQYF,TGTGCCAGCAGTCCAGCCCACCCAGGACTAGCGGGAAGCACAGATACGCAGTATTTT
TRBV6-5,TRBJ2-7,TRBD1,-,CASREGTGLYEQYF,TGTGCCAGCAGGGAGGGGACAGGCTTATACGAGCAGTACTTC
TRBV6-5,TRBJ2-1,TRBD2,-,CASSPLGGRNWDEQFF,TGTGCCAGCAGCCCCCTGGGCGGGAGAAATTGGGATGAGCAGTTCTTC
TRBV4-1,TRBJ2-7,-,many,CASSQDPLNEQYF,TGCGCCAGCAGCCAAGATCCCCTGAACGAGCAGTACTTC
TRBV12-3/TRBV12-4,TRBJ1-1,-,few,CASAGEGMPAEAFF,TGTGCCAGCGCCGGGGAGGGAATGCCCGCTGAAGCTTTCTTT
TRBV4-1,TRBJ2-5,-,few,CASSLTGSNIETQYF,TGCGCCAGCAGCCTGACCGGATCCAATATAGAGACCCAGTACTTC
TRBV12-3/TRBV12-4,TRBJ1-3,TRBD1,few,CASSSRQGSVLKTGNTIYF,TGTGCCAGCAGTTCCAGACAGGGGTCTGTTCTGAAAACTGGAAACACCATATATTTT
TRBV12-3/TRBV12-4,TRBJ1-5,-,-,CASSAPPGPNRARSSPQHF,TGTGCCAGCAGTGCACCGCCTGGGCCTAACAGAGCCCGATCAAGTCCCCAGCATTTT
TRBV2,TRBJ1-2,TRBD1,-,CASEQGNYGYTF,TGTGCCAGCGAACAGGGGAACTATGGCTACACCTTC
TRBV5-1,TRBJ2-1,-,-,CASSPGTSSSYNEQFF,TGCGCCAGCAGCCCCGGGACGTCGAGCTCCTACAATGAGCAGTTCTTC
TRBV9,TRBJ2-5,TRBD2,-,CASSVAGGGAIETQYF,TGTGCCAGCAGCGTAGCTGGCGGGGGGGCCATAGAGACCCAGTACTTC